This T cell receptor beta chain was observed in a study of early T cells in non-severe SARS-CoV-2 infection. This clonotype was counted many times. V dropped 0 bases and J dropped 2 bases, with 8 bases sitting between them. Per the germline V gene, CDR1 is SEHNR and CDR2 is FQNEAQ (reference sequence). The CDR3 is 14 amino acids. Attachment of unique molecular identifiers to individual cDNA molecules was performed. TCRdb itself ran the 5' RACE reads through MiXCR, one entry per CDR3 protein. The sample lists roughly 53,000 distinct CDR3 sequences, more than 9% occurring once. The chain carries TRBV7-9 and TRBJ2-7; no firm D call. Sequencing input: whole blood. The receptor was isolated from an adult who was a healthcare worker with PCR-confirmed SARS-CoV-2 infection or an uninfected control (not recorded which). The CDR3 DNA follows: TGTGCCAGCAGCTTAGCCTCGCCTCCCTACGAGCAGTACTTC. It translates to CASSLASPPYEQYF. Variable domain in full (rest from reference TRBV7-9 and TRBJ2-7): DTGVSQNPRHKITKRGQNVTFRCDPISEHNRLYWYRQTLGQGPEFLTYFQNEAQLEKSRLLSDRFSAERPKGSFSTLEIQRTEQGDSAMYLCASSLASPPYEQYFGPGTRLTVT.